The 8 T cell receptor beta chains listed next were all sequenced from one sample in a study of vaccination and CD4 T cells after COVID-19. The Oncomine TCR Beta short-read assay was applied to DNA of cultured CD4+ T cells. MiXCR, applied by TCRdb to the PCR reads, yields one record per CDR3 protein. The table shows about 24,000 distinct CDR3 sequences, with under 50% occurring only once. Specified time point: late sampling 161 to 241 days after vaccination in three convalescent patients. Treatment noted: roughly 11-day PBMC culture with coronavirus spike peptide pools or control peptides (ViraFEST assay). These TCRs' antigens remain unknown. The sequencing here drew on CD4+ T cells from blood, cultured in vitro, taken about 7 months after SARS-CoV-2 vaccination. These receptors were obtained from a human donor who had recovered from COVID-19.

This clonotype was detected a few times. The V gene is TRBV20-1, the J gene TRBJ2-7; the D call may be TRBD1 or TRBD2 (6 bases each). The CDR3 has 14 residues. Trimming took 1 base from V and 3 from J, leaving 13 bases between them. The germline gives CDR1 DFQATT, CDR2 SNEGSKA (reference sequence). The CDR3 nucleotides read TGCAGTGCTAGAGGCGAGGGGGGAGGCTACGAGCAGTACTTC. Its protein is CSARGEGGGYEQYF.

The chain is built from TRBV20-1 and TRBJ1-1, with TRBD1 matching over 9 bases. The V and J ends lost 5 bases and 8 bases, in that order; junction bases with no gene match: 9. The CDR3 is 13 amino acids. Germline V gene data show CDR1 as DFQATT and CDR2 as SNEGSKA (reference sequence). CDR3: CSAPLDRGVEAFF. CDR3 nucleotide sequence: TGCAGTGCTCCGCTAGACAGGGGGGTCGAAGCTTTCTTT.

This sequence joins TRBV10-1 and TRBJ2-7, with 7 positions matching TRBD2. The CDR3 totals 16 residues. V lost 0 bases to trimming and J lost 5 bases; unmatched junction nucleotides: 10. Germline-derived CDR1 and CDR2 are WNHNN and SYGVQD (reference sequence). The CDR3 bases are TGCGCCAGCAGTGAGTCGACCAGCGGGACCCCCCACGAGCAGTACTTC. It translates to CASSESTSGTPHEQYF.

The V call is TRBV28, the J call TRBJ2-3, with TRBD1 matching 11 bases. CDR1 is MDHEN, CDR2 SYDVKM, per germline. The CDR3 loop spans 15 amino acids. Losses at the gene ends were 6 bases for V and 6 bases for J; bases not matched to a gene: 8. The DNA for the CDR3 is TGTGCCAGCAGCCACGGGACAGGGGGTTGGGATACGCAGTATTTT. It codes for CASSHGTGGWDTQYF.

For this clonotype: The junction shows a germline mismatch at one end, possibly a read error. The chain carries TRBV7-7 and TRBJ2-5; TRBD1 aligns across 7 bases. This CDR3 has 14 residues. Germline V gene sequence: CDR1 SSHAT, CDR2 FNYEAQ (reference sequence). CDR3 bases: TGTGCTAGCAGCTTAATGGGACAGCAAGAGACCCAGTACTTC. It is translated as CASSLMGQQETQYF.

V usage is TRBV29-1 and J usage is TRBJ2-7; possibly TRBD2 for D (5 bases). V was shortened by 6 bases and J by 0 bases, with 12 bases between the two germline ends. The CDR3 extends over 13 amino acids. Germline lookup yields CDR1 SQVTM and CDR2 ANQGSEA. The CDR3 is CSVGGYSSYEQYF. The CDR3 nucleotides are TGCAGCGTAGGAGGTTATAGCTCCTACGAGCAGTACTTC.

CDR3 region: CASSWASGRPDTQYF. In DNA form, the CDR3 reads TGTGCCAGCAGTTGGGCTAGCGGGAGACCAGATACGCAGTATTTT. The gene calls are TRBV6-2 or TRBV6-3 and TRBJ2-3; 10 positions agree with TRBD2. The CDR3 runs 15 residues. V lost 4 bases to trimming and J lost 4 bases; unmatched junction nucleotides: 5. Germline CDR1 is MNHEY and CDR2 is SVGEGT.

The chain's CDR3 is CASSTGLAGGPRYEQFF. In DNA, the CDR3 is TGTGCCAGCAGCACCGGACTAGCGGGAGGGCCGAGGTATGAGCAGTTCTTC. This rearrangement joins TRBV7-3 to TRBJ2-1; 15 nucleotides match TRBD2. CDR3 size: 17 residues. CDR1 is SGHTA, CDR2 FQGTGA, per germline. Trimming at V came to 5 bases and at J to 8 bases, leaving 10 bases not matched to a gene.